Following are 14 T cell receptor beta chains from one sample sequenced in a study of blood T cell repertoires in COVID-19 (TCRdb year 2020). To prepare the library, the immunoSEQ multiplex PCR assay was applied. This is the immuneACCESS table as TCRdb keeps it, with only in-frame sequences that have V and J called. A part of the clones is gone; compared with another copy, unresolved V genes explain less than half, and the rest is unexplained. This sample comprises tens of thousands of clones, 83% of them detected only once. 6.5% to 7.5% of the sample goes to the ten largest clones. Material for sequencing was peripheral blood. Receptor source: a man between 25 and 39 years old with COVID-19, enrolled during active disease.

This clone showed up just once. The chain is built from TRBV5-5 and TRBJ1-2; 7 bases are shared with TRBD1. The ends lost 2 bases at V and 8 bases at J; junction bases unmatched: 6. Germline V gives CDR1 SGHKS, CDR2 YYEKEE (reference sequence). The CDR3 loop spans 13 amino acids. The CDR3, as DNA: TGTGCCAGCAGCTTAGTACAGGGGAAAGGCTACACCTTC. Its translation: CASSLVQGKGYTF.

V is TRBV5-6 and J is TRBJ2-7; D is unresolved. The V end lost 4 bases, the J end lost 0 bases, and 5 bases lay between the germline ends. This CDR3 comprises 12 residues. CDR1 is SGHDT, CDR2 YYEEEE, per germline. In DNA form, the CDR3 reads TGTGCCAGCAGCCTTAGCTCCTACGAGCAGTACTTC. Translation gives CASSLSSYEQYF.

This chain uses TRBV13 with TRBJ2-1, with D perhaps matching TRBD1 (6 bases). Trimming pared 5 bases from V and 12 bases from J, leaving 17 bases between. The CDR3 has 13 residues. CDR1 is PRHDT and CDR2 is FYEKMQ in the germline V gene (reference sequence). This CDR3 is CASSAEGEFAQFF. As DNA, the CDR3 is TGTGCCAGCAGCGCCGAGGGGGAATTTGCGCAGTTCTTC.

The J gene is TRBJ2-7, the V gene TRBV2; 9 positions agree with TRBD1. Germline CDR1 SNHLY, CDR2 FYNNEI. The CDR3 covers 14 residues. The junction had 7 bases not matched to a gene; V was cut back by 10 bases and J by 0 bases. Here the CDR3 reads CATKGQGLSYEQYF. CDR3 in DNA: TGTGCCACAAAGGGACAGGGCCTCTCCTACGAGCAGTACTTC.

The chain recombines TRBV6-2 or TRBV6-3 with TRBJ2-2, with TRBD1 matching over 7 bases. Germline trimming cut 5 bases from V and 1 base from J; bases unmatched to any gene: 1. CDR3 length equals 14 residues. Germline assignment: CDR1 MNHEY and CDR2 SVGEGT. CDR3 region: CASSRQGNTGELFF. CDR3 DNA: TGTGCCAGCAGTAGACAGGGGAACACCGGGGAGCTGTTTTTT.

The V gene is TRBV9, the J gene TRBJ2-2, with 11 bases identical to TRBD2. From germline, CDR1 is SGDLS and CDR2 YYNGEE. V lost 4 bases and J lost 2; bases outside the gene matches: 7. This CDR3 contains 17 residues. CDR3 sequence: CASSQTSGTANTGELFF. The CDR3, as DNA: TGTGCCAGCAGCCAGACTAGCGGGACAGCCAACACCGGGGAGCTGTTTTTT.

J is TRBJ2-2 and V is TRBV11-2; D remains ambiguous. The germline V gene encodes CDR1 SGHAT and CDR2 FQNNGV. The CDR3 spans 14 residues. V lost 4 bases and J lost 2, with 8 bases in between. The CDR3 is CASSSSLNTGELFF. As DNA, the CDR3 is TGTGCCAGCAGCTCTTCTCTTAACACCGGGGAGCTGTTTTTT.

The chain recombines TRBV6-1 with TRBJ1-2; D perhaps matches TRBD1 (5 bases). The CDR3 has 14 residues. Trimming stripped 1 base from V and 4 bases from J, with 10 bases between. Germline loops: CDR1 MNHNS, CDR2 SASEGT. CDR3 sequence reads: CASSEGGASYGYTF. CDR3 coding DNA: TGTGCCAGCAGTGAAGGGGGCGCAAGCTATGGCTACACCTTC.

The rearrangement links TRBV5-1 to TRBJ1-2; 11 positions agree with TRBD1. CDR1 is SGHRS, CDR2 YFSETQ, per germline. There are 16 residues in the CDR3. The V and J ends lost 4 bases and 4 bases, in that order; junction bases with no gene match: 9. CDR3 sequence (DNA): TGCGCCAGCAGCCACCGGACAGGGGGCGATGGCTATGGCTACACCTTC. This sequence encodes CASSHRTGGDGYGYTF. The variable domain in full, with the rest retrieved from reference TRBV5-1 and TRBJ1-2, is KAGVTQTPRYLIKTRGQQVTLSCSPISGHRSVSWYQQTPGQGLQFLFEYFSETQRNKGNFPGRFSGRQFSNSRSEMNVSTLELGDSALYLCASSHRTGGDGYGYTFGSGTRLTVV.

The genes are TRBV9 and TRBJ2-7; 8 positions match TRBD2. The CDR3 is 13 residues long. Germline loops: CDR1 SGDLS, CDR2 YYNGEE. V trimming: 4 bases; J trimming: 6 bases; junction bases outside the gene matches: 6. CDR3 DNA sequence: TGTGCCAGCAGCCCTCGGGAGGGAGCCGAGCAGTACTTC. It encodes CASSPREGAEQYF.

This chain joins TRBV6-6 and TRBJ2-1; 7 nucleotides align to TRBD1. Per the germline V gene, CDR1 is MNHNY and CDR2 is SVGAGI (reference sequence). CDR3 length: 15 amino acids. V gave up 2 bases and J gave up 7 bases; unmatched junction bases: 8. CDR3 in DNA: TGTGCCAGCAGTTACCTCCAGGGGGTGGGTAATGAGCAGTTCTTC. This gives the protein CASSYLQGVGNEQFF.

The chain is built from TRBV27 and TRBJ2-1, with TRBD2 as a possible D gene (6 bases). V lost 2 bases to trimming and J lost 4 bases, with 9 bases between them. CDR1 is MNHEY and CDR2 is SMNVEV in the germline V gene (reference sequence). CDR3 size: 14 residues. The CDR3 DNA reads TGTGCCAGCAGTTTAGTTAGCGGTTACAATGAGCAGTTCTTC. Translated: CASSLVSGYNEQFF.

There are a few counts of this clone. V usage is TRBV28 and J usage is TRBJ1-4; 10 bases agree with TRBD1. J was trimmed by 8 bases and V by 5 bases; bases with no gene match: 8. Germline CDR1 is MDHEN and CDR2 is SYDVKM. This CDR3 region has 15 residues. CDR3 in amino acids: CASSARQGAREKLFF. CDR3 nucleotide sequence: TGTGCCAGCAGTGCGAGACAGGGGGCGAGGGAAAAACTGTTTTTT.

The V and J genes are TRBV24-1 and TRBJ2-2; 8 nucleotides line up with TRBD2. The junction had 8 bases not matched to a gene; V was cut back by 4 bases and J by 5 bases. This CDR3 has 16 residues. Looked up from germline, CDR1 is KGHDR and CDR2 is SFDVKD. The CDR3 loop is CATSDFSGKGTGELFF. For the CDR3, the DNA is TGTGCCACCAGTGACTTTAGCGGGAAGGGGACCGGGGAGCTGTTTTTT.